Following are 5 T cell receptor beta chains from one sample sequenced in a study of glioma-infiltrating T cells. TCR alpha and beta CDR3 regions were amplified from RNA using iRepertoire nested multiplex PCR. MiXCR was run by TCRdb on the multiplex PCR reads, yielding one entry per CDR3 protein. The sample includes over 950 distinct CDR3 sequences, around 30% of them seen just once. The sample taken for sequencing was glioma tissue, nonneoplastic brain tissue, or PBMCs (not recorded which). All receptors come from a human donor with low-grade glioma or glioblastoma, undergoing nonglioma brain surgery, or in good health (not recorded which).

This clonotype has a single count. This beta chain is a stray sequence in a library constructed for alpha chains; its clone size is not meaningful. The CDR3 region is CASTLNEGDNSPLHF. CDR3 nucleotide sequence: TGTGCCAGCACCCTCAATGAGGGGGATAATTCACCCCTCCACTTT. The chain recombines TRBV7-9 with TRBJ1-6; possible D gene TRBD1, 6 bases. V lost 7 bases, J lost 5 bases, and 15 bases lay in between. The CDR3 length is 15 residues. CDR1 is SEHNR, CDR2 FQNEAQ, per germline (reference sequence).

Concerning this clonotype: Because the library targeted alpha chains, this beta chain is an off-target read whose size means little. The V and J genes are TRBV7-6 and TRBJ2-1; 16 bases map to TRBD2. There are 18 residues in the CDR3. V lost 5 bases and J lost 7; bases outside the gene matches: 11. The germline V gene encodes CDR1 SGHVS and CDR2 FNYEAQ. Written as DNA, the CDR3 is TGTGCCAGCAGCCAAGGGACTAGCGGGAGGGCCCCGAGGAATGAGCAGTTCTTC. This codes for CASSQGTSGRAPRNEQFF.

A word on this clonotype: Because this beta chain is a stray read in a library intended to capture alpha chains, its abundance should not be given much weight. This chain uses TRBV6-2 or TRBV6-3 with TRBJ2-7; no clear D gene. CDR1 is MNHEY, CDR2 SVGEGT, per germline. V lost 2 bases, J lost 0 bases, and 14 bases lay in between. The CDR3 is 16 residues long. CDR3 in amino acids: CASSYGPGRSSYEQYF. CDR3 coding DNA: TGTGCCAGCAGTTACGGGCCAGGCCGTAGCTCCTACGAGCAGTACTTC.

This clonotype was picked up a small number of times. This beta chain is a stray read from a library made for alpha chains; its abundance is not meaningful. The rearrangement uses TRBV18 and TRBJ1-5; TRBD1 matches at 10 bases. CDR1 and CDR2 (germline): KGHSH, LQKENI. Trimming at V came to 6 bases and at J to 3 bases, leaving 8 bases not matched to a gene. The CDR3 totals 16 residues. CDR3 nucleotides: TGTGCCAGCTCCCGGACGGGACAGGGGATCAATCAGCCCCAGCATTTT. This translates into CASSRTGQGINQPQHF.

This clonotype was detected a few times. Found in a library prepared for alpha chains, this beta chain is an off-target read, and its abundance has little meaning. V and J are TRBV7-2 and TRBJ2-1, with D perhaps given as TRBD1 or TRBD2 (5 bases each). The germline V gene has CDR1 SGHTA and CDR2 FQGNSA. The length of the CDR3 is 15 residues. Trimming stripped 5 bases from V and 5 bases from J, with 16 bases between. The CDR3 protein is CASSPARGSNNEQFF. CDR3 sequence (DNA): TGTGCCAGCAGCCCCGCGAGGGGTAGTAACAATGAGCAGTTCTTC.